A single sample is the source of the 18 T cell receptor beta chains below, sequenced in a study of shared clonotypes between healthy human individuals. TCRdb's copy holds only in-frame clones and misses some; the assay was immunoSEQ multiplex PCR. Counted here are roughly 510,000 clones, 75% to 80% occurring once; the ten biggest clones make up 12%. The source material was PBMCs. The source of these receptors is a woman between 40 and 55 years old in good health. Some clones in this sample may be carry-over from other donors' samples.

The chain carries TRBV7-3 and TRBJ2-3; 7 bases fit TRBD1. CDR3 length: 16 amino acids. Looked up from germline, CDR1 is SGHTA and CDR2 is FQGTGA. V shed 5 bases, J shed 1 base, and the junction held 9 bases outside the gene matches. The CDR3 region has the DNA TGTGCCAGCAGCCCGGGGACAGTCTTTCGCACAGATACGCAGTATTTT. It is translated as CASSPGTVFRTDTQYF.

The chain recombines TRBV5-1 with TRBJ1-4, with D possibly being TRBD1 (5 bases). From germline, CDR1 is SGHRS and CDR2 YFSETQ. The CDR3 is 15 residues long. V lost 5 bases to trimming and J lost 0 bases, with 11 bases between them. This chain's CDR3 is CASRSGGSTNEKLFF. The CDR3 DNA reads TGCGCCAGCAGATCTGGGGGATCAACTAATGAAAAACTGTTTTTT.

CDR3 residues: CASSRLGLSSTDTQYF. DNA of the CDR3: TGCGCCAGCAGCCGACTAGGACTCTCTAGCACAGATACGCAGTATTTT. The rearrangement joins TRBV5-1 to TRBJ2-3, with D perhaps TRBD2 (6 bases). CDR1 and CDR2 from the germline V gene are SGHRS and YFSETQ. The CDR3 runs to 16 residues. The V gene lost 4 bases and the J gene lost 0 bases, with 15 bases spanning the gap.

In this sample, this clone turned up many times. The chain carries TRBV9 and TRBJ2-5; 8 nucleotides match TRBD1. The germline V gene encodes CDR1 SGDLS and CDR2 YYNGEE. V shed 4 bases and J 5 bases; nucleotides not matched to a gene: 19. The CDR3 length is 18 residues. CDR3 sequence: CASSPHAGTGTVGETQYF. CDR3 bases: TGTGCCAGCAGCCCTCACGCCGGGACAGGCACGGTCGGGGAGACCCAGTACTTC.

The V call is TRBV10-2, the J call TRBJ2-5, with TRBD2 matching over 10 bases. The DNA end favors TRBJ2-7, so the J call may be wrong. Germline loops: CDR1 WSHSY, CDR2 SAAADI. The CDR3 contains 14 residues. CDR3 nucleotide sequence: TGCGCCAGCAGCGCTAGCGGGAGAGCCTACGAGCAGTACTTC. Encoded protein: CASSASGRAYEQYF.

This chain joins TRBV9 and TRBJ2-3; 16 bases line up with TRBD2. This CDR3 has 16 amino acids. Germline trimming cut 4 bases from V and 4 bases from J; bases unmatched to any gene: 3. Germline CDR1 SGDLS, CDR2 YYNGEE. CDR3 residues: CASSPGLAGGSDTQYF. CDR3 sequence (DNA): TGTGCCAGCAGCCCGGGACTAGCGGGAGGGTCAGATACGCAGTATTTT.

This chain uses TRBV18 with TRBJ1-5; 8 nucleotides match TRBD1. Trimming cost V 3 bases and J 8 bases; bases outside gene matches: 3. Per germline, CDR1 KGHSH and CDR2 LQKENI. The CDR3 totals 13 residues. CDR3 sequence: CASSPDRGEPQHF. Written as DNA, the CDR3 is TGTGCCAGCTCACCCGACAGGGGCGAGCCCCAGCATTTT.

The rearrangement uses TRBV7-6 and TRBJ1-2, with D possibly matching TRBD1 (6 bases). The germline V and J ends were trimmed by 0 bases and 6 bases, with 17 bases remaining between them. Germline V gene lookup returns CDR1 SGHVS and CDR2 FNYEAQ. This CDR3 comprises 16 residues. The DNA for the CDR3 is TGTGCCAGCAGCTTAGCGGGCCAGGGGAGCCGGGATGGCTACACCTTC. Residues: CASSLAGQGSRDGYTF.

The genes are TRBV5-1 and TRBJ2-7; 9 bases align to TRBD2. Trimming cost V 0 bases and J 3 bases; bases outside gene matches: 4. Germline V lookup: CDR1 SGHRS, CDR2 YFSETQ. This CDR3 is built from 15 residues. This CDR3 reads CASSLVGGRGYEQYF. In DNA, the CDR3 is TGCGCCAGCAGCTTGGTCGGCGGGAGGGGCTACGAGCAGTACTTC.

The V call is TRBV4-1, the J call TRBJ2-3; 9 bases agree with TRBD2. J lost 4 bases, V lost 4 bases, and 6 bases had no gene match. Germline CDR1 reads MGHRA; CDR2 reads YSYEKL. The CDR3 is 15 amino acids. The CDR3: CASSRREGLADTQYF. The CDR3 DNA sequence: TGCGCCAGCAGCCGGCGGGAGGGCCTCGCAGATACGCAGTATTTT.

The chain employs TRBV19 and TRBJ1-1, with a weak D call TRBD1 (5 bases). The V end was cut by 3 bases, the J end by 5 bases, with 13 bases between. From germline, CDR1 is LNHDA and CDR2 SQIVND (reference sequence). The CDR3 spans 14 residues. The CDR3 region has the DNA TGTGCCAGTAGTATGGCGGGGGGGGAAACTGAAGCTTTCTTT. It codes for CASSMAGGETEAFF.

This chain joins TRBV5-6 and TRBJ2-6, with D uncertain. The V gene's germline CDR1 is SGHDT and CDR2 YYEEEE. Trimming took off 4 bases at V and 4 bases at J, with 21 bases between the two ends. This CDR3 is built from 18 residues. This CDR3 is CASSKILMWVAGANVLTF. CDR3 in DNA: TGTGCCAGCAGCAAAATACTGATGTGGGTCGCCGGGGCCAACGTCCTGACTTTC.

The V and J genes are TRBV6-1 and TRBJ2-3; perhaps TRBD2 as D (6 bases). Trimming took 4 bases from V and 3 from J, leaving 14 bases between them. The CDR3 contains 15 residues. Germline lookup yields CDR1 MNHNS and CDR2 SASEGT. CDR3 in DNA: TGTGCCAGCAGTGTACTAGCTCCAGGGACAGATACGCAGTATTTT. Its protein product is CASSVLAPGTDTQYF.

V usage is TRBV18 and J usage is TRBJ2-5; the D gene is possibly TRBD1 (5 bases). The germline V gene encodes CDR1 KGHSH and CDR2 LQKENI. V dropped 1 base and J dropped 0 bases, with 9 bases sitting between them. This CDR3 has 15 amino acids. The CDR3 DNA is TGTGCCAGCTCACCACAACAAGGGGACCAAGAGACCCAGTACTTC. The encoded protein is CASSPQQGDQETQYF.

The CDR3 nucleotides read TGCACCAGCAGCCAAGACAGGTTAACCTCAGGTCAGCCCCAGCATTTT. Translation gives CTSSQDRLTSGQPQHF. This rearrangement joins TRBV1 to TRBJ1-5; the table's D call of TRBD1 was not tested on the DNA. TRBV1 is flagged as a pseudogene. This CDR3 spans 16 amino acids.

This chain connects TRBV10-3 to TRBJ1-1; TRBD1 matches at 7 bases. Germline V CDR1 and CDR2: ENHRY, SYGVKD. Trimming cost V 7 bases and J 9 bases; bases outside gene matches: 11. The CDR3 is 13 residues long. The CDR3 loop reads CAITRTDRDQAFF. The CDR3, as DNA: TGTGCCATCACCCGGACCGACAGGGATCAAGCTTTCTTT.

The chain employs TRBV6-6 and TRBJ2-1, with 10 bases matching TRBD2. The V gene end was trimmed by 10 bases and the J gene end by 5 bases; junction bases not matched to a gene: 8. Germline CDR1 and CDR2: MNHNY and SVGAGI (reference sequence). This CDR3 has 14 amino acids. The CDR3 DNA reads TGTGCCACCCTCGGAGCGGGAGGGAACAATGAGCAGTTCTTC. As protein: CATLGAGGNNEQFF.

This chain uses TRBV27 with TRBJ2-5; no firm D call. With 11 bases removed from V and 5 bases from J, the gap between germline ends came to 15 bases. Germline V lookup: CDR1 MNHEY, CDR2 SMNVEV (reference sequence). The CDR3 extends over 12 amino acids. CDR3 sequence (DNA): TGTGCCGCCGGGCGAGGTGGGGAGACCCAGTACTTC. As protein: CAAGRGGETQYF.